A single sample gave rise to the 10 T cell receptor beta chains below, sequenced in a study of Ad26.COV2.S vaccination and SARS-CoV-2 variants. The table came from immunoSEQ multiplex PCR; TCRdb's copy has only in-frame clones and leaves some out. The sample carries approximately 300,000 clones, about 86% recorded once. Stated treatment: 15 to 20 received Ad26.COV2.S at low or high dose, single or two shots; about five received placebo; per-sample allocation not given. Sampling happened 63 days after the first vaccine or placebo injection. Specimen: peripheral blood, collected in a trial of Ad26.COV2.S vaccine versus placebo. The source is a person aged 18-65 years who received the Ad26.COV2.S COVID-19 vaccine or a placebo.

V gene TRBV19 combines with J gene TRBJ2-3; no clear D gene. This CDR3 contains 15 residues. CDR1 is LNHDA, CDR2 SQIVND, per germline (reference sequence). V gave up 1 base and J gave up 2 bases, with 10 bases separating them. In DNA form, the CDR3 reads TGTGCCAGTAGTATAGCGAGAGGTACCACAGATACGCAGTATTTT. It yields the protein CASSIARGTTDTQYF.

This chain joins TRBV5-4 and TRBJ2-6; 7 nucleotides line up with TRBD1. Germline lookup yields CDR1 SGHNT and CDR2 YYREEE (reference sequence). With V trimmed by 6 bases and J by 1 base, 13 bases remained unmatched. This CDR3 is 18 amino acids long. The CDR3 DNA is TGTGCCAGCACCCCTGGTGGACAGGCGCGATCTGGGGCCAACGTCCTGACTTTC. This sequence encodes CASTPGGQARSGANVLTF. Using reference TRBV5-4 and TRBJ2-6 for the parts outside the CDR3, the full variable domain is ETGVTQSPTHLIKTRGQQVTLRCSSQSGHNTVSWYQQALGQGPQFIFQYYREEENGRGNFPPRFSGLQFPNYSSELNVNALELDDSALYLCASTPGGQARSGANVLTFGAGSRLTVL.

The J gene is TRBJ1-6, the V gene TRBV5-1, with 7 bases matching TRBD1. Germline V gene data show CDR1 as SGHRS and CDR2 as YFSETQ. After removal of 0 bases from V and 7 bases from J, the junction contained 7 bases not matched to a gene. The CDR3 sequence is 16 residues long. The chain's CDR3 is CASSLDLGQRNSPLHF. CDR3 bases: TGCGCCAGCAGCTTGGATTTGGGACAGAGGAATTCACCCCTCCACTTT.

CDR3 region: CASSTYLGVAGGTDTQYF. DNA for the CDR3: TGTGCCAGCAGCACCTACCTTGGAGTAGCGGGGGGCACAGATACGCAGTATTTT. The chain couples TRBV11-2 to TRBJ2-3; TRBD2 aligns across 9 bases. CDR1 SGHAT and CDR2 FQNNGV come from the germline V gene. The CDR3 runs to 18 residues. The J segment lost 1 base and the V segment lost 5 bases, leaving 13 bases of the junction unmatched.

The chain couples TRBV28 to TRBJ1-1; a weak D match, TRBD1 (6 bases). CDR3 length equals 14 residues. Trimming stripped 10 bases from V and 0 bases from J, with 15 bases between. Germline V gene data show CDR1 as MDHEN and CDR2 as SYDVKM. The CDR3 DNA is TGTGCCATAAAGGGGGATGCCATGAACACTGAAGCTTTCTTT. Translating it yields CAIKGDAMNTEAFF.

The V call is TRBV18, the J call TRBJ1-4; 9 bases are shared with TRBD1. CDR1 is KGHSH and CDR2 is LQKENI in the germline V gene. With V trimmed by 2 bases and J by 8 bases, 3 bases remained unmatched. The CDR3 covers 14 residues. The CDR3 DNA follows: TGTGCCAGCTCACCAGGGACAGGGAGGGAAAAACTGTTTTTT. Encoded protein: CASSPGTGREKLFF.

This chain joins TRBV30 and TRBJ1-2, with TRBD1 matching over 7 bases. The germline V gene has CDR1 GTSNPN and CDR2 SVGIG (reference sequence). The CDR3 loop spans 14 amino acids. V gave up 0 bases and J gave up 6 bases; unmatched junction bases: 7. The CDR3 nucleotides read TGTGCCTGGAGTGTTAGGCGGGACAGTAATGGCTACACCTTC. Amino acid sequence: CAWSVRRDSNGYTF.

In this sample, this clone turned up a few times. V and J are TRBV10-1 and TRBJ2-3; 7 bases match TRBD1. Germline CDR1 WNHNN, CDR2 SYGVQD (reference sequence). Unmatched junction bases numbered 8, after V lost 5 bases and J lost 3 bases. This CDR3 contains 15 residues. For the CDR3, the DNA is TGCGCCAGCAGTCGGGACAGACAACCAACAGATACGCAGTATTTT. Translation gives CASSRDRQPTDTQYF.

This clone was found a few times. The chain couples TRBV10-2 to TRBJ2-1; no definite D call. Trimming left V 6 bases short and J 10 bases short, with 10 bases between. Germline loops: CDR1 WSHSY, CDR2 SAAADI. This CDR3 is built from 11 residues. The CDR3 bases are TGCGCCAGCAGATGGGAACACGAGCAGTTCTTC. This translates into CASRWEHEQFF.

The chain employs TRBV29-1 and TRBJ1-4, with D possibly matching TRBD1 (6 bases). With 4 bases removed from V and 7 bases from J, the gap between germline ends came to 13 bases. This CDR3 comprises 13 residues. Germline values: CDR1 SQVTM, CDR2 ANQGSEA. The CDR3 DNA follows: TGCAGCGTTGCGGGACTAGGGGGTGAAAAACTGTTTTTT. It codes for CSVAGLGGEKLFF.